Listed below are T cell receptor beta chains from one sample, sequenced in a study of PD-L1 blockade in urothelial cancer. Generated by immunoSEQ multiplex PCR, the TCRdb table keeps only in-frame clones and is missing some. The data show around 30,000 clones, around 75% seen once. The material was PBMCs, obtained around atezolizumab (anti-PD-L1) treatment. Every receptor here comes from a middle-aged man with urothelial cancer. Both conserved end residues are part of each CDR3. A D gene is named only where the DNA matches it firmly. Clone sizes are given selectively: once, few, many, or a class where the clone is expanded.

V gene	D gene	clone size	J gene	CDR3 DNA	CDR3 protein
TRBV19	-	-	TRBJ1-1	TGTGCCAGTAGTAGGAGGTCCGATATTGTGAACACTGAAGCTTTCTTT	CASSRRSDIVNTEAFF
TRBV5-1	TRBD1	-	TRBJ1-1	TGCGCCAGCAGGAGGGACAGGGGTAGGACTGAAGCTTTCTTT	CASRRDRGRTEAFF
TRBV10-1	TRBD1	-	TRBJ1-1	TGCGCCAGCAGTGAGGTAGGGGGCGCGGACACTGAAGCTTTCTTT	CASSEVGGADTEAFF
TRBV5-1	-	-	TRBJ1-4	TGCGCCAGCAGCTTGAGTACAGGGAATCAAAAACTGTTTTTT	CASSLSTGNQKLFF
TRBV10-3	TRBD2	-	TRBJ2-1	TGTGCCATCAGTGTATCCCGGGAGGCGTACAATGAGCAGTTCTTC	CAISVSREAYNEQFF
TRBV7-9	-	-	TRBJ1-4	TGTGCCAGCAGCTTACGGGGGGCTGACGAAAAACTGTTTTTT	CASSLRGADEKLFF
TRBV27	TRBD2	-	TRBJ2-1	TGTGCCAGCAGGTCTTTAAGCGGGAGGGCCAGTAATGAGCAGTTCTTC	CASRSLSGRASNEQFF
TRBV5-4	-	-	TRBJ1-1	TGTGCCAGCAGCTTTCTGACAGGGAACACTGAAGCTTTCTTT	CASSFLTGNTEAFF
TRBV18	-	once	TRBJ1-4	TGTGCCAGCTCCCAACGTGACGGGGGGGGCGAAAAACTGTTTTTT	CASSQRDGGGEKLFF
TRBV7-6	TRBD2	-	TRBJ2-3	TGTGCCAGCAGCCCTAAGGGGAGGGGAGGAGGGGATACGCAGTATTTT	CASSPKGRGGGDTQYF
TRBV30	-	-	TRBJ2-7	TGTGCCTGGAGTCTGGGACTTGAGAGTAACGAGCAGTACTTC	CAWSLGLESNEQYF
TRBV19	TRBD2	-	TRBJ2-5	TGTGCCAGTAGTATTAGGGGACTAGCGGGAATACAAGAGACCCAGTACTTC	CASSIRGLAGIQETQYF
TRBV7-8	TRBD2	-	TRBJ2-1	TGTGCCAGCAGCTTAGTAGCGGGGGGAAACAATGAGCAGTTCTTC	CASSLVAGGNNEQFF
TRBV6-5	TRBD1	-	TRBJ1-1	TGTGCCAGCAGTTACTCGACAGGGGGCTGGACTGAAGCTTTCTTT	CASSYSTGGWTEAFF
TRBV19	TRBD2	-	TRBJ2-3	TGTGCCAGTAGGGAGAGCGGGGGGCCTCGCACAGATACGCAGTATTTT	CASRESGGPRTDTQYF
TRBV15	TRBD1	-	TRBJ1-3	TGTGCCACCAGTCCGGACAGGGCTCCTGGAAACACCATATATTTT	CATSPDRAPGNTIYF
TRBV2	-	-	TRBJ1-1	TGTGCCAGCAGTGGTCAGGGGTTTGGCACTGAAGCTTTCTTT	CASSGQGFGTEAFF
TRBV6-5	-	-	TRBJ2-1	TGTGCCAGCAGTCCTAGTTCGGGCTACAATGAGCAGTTCTTC	CASSPSSGYNEQFF
TRBV28	-	-	TRBJ1-5	TGTGCCAGCAGTCCCGGTGGGGGGAGGAAGCCCCAGCATTTT	CASSPGGGRKPQHF